A single sample gave rise to the 5 T cell receptor beta chains below, sequenced in a study of blood T cells in healthy people across ages. The second PCR ran about 6 to 12 cycles with a sample-barcoded 5' primer and J-beta primers. MiXCR was run by TCRdb on the 5' RACE reads, yielding one entry per CDR3 protein. This table has roughly 1,800,000 distinct CDR3 sequences, 49% appearing once. The sequenced sample was blood. These receptors all stem from a woman in her forties in good health.

This clonotype turned up a few times. The CDR3 loop reads CASSLRVAGAYEQYF. The CDR3 bases are TGTGCCAGCAGCTTAAGGGTAGCGGGGGCTTACGAGCAGTACTTC. The chain recombines TRBV7-2 with TRBJ2-7, with 9 bases identical to TRBD2. Unmatched junction bases numbered 6, after V lost 2 bases and J lost 4 bases. The CDR3 is 15 amino acids. Germline CDR1 is SGHTA and CDR2 is FQGNSA.

The gene calls are TRBV20-1 and TRBJ2-1, with D perhaps assigned TRBD1 or TRBD2 (6 bases each). V gave up 1 base and J gave up 3 bases, with 13 bases separating them. The CDR3 length is 15 residues. Germline V gene sequence: CDR1 DFQATT, CDR2 SNEGSKA (reference sequence). In DNA form, the CDR3 reads TGCAGTGCTAGAGCCCGAAGGGGGGTCTACAATGAGCAGTTCTTC. It translates to CSARARRGVYNEQFF.

The chain has TRBV20-1 and TRBJ2-5; D gene unclear. CDR1 and CDR2 (germline): DFQATT, SNEGSKA (reference sequence). CDR3 length: 12 amino acids. V lost 5 bases to trimming and J lost 5 bases, with 12 bases between them. This CDR3 is CSALGFRETQYF. For the CDR3, the DNA is TGCAGTGCTTTGGGGTTTAGGGAGACCCAGTACTTC.

V usage is TRBV5-1 and J usage is TRBJ1-4; TRBD1 matches 7 bases. Germline trimming cut 2 bases from V and 6 bases from J; bases unmatched to any gene: 7. Germline values: CDR1 SGHRS, CDR2 YFSETQ. There are 15 residues in the CDR3. The CDR3 here is CASSFYRGTDEKLFF. The CDR3 DNA follows: TGCGCCAGCAGCTTCTACCGGGGGACAGATGAAAAACTGTTTTTT.

The rearrangement joins TRBV6-1 to TRBJ2-1; D might be TRBD1 (5 bases). Germline values: CDR1 MNHNS, CDR2 SASEGT. This CDR3 has 15 residues. The V gene lost 2 bases and the J gene lost 8 bases, with 16 bases spanning the gap. CDR3 nucleotide sequence: TGTGCCAGCAGTGAAATTGGGGCATCCCGGGATGAGCAGTTCTTC. It codes for CASSEIGASRDEQFF.